The TCR beta chain described here comes from a study of blood T cells in healthy people across ages. Whole-study findings and limits: Without sorted subsets, naive and antigen-experienced compartments could not be conclusively compared. The fall in TCR beta diversity per million T cells was roughly linear with age.

The V gene end was trimmed by 5 bases and the J gene end by 3 bases; junction bases not matched to a gene: 6. The CDR3 extends over 15 amino acids. Germline V lookup: CDR1 SGHTA, CDR2 FQGTGA. For this clonotype: Its antigen is as yet unknown.

Through a sample-barcoded 5' primer and a J-beta primer mix, a second PCR was run for 7 to 11 cycles. TCRdb reprocessed the 5' RACE reads with MiXCR, giving one entry per CDR3 protein. The top ten clones hold around 10% of a sample with roughly 1,500,000 distinct CDR3 sequences, about 32% of them seen once. The receptor comes from a woman in her 30s in good health. The sequenced material came from blood. V and J are TRBV7-3 and TRBJ2-1; 8 nucleotides align to TRBD2. The CDR3 loop reads CASSQVSGGYNEQFF. The DNA for the CDR3 is TGTGCCAGCAGCCAAGTAAGCGGGGGCTACAATGAGCAGTTCTTC.